This T cell receptor beta chain appears in the sequencing data of a study of blood T cell repertoires in COVID-19. Study context: Acute and convalescent COVID-19 specimens originated in the United States, Italy and Spain.

Under the authors' procedure: Amplification of reference gene primers provided the estimated nucleated cell counts. Profiled with immunoSEQ multiplex PCR; TCRdb holds only in-frame clones, not every one. V and J calls and clone size are those listed in that table; D and trimming were worked out from the DNA. This sample has 300,000 to 350,000 clones, with roughly 88% found just once. This clone was detected a few times. Trimming removed 6 bases from V and 7 bases from J, with 15 bases in between. The CDR3 is 13 amino acids. The sample taken for sequencing was PBMCs or T cells enriched from blood (not recorded which). The chain couples TRBV12-3 or TRBV12-4 to TRBJ1-1; unclear D gene. This sequence was found in a man aged 25-45 years who had recovered from COVID-19. The CDR3 loop reads CASSADSPGEAFF. The CDR3, as DNA: TGTGCCAGCAGCGCCGACTCGCCCGGTGAAGCTTTCTTT.